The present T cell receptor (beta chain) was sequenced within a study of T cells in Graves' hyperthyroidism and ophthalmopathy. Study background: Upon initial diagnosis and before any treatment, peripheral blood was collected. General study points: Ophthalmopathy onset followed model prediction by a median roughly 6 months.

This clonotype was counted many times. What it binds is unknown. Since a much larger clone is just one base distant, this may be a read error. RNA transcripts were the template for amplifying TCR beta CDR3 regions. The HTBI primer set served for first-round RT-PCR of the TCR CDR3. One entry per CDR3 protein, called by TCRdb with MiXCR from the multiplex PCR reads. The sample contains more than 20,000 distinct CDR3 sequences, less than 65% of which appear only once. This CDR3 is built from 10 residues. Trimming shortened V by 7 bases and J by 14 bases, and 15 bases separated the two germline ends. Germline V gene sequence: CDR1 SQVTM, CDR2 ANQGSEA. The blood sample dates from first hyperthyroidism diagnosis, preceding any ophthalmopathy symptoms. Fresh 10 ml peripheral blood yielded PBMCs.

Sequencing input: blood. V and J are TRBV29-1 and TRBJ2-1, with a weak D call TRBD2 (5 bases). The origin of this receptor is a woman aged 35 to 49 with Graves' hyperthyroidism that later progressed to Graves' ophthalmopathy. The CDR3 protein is CSGLRTAEFF. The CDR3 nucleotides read TGCAGCGGTCTCCGGACTGCTGAGTTCTTC.